Described below is a single T cell receptor (beta chain) sequence and its context. TCRdb's table, derived via immunoSEQ multiplex PCR, lists solely in-frame clones and lacks some. The table lists under 450,000 clones, about nine tenths of them singletons. Germline lookup yields CDR1 MNHEY and CDR2 SMNVEV (reference sequence). V was shortened by 10 bases and J by 0 bases, with 7 bases between the two germline ends. The CDR3 covers 12 residues. The data derive from a study of blood T cell repertoires in COVID-19. The chain joins TRBV27 to TRBJ2-1, with D possibly being TRBD2 (5 bases). The TCR originated in a woman aged 40 to 50 with COVID-19, enrolled during active disease. The sequenced material came from peripheral blood. CDR3 amino acids: CATTSSYNEQFF. DNA for the CDR3: TGTGCCACTACTAGCTCCTACAATGAGCAGTTCTTC.